The clone carrying this T cell receptor beta chain was detected ten times or more. The antigen is undetermined. This sample is drawn from a study of T cell repertoires in cytomegalovirus infection. In the study overall: It can be stated that public TCR beta signatures indicated CMV infection as well as a matching HLA type.

General study findings and limits: Public TCR beta family frequency separated CMV-and-HLA carriers, including in an independent cohort. CMV-specific TCR beta clonotypes restricted by HLA-C dominated the ex vivo response.

One entry per CDR3 protein results from TCRdb running MiXCR on the reads. This table holds more than 150,000 distinct CDR3 sequences, approximately 19% found once. Input material: PBMCs. The receptor was isolated from a human donor in good health (CMV status not recorded). Some clones in this sample may be carry-over from other donors' samples.

Here the CDR3 DNA reads TGTGCCAGCAGCTTAGAACCAGGGGTTTTTCAGCCCCAGCATTTT. Its translation: CASSLEPGVFQPQHF. The chain uses TRBV7-8 and TRBJ1-5; D perhaps matches TRBD1 (6 bases). The germline CDR1 and CDR2 sequences are SGHVS and FQNEAQ. The CDR3 extends over 15 amino acids. V lost 1 base and J 6 bases, leaving 13 bases between the germline ends.